These T cell receptor beta chains were read from a single sample in a study of T cells after yellow fever vaccination. TCRdb reanalysed the 5' RACE reads using MiXCR and keeps one entry per CDR3 protein. The table records about 27,000 distinct CDR3 sequences, 4.5% of them present only once. Sequences were derived from PBMCs, either bulk or a sorted T-cell subset (CD4+, CD8+, memory, or dextramer-sorted; not recorded which), sampled on the day of the yellow fever booster vaccination. Receptors originate from a man younger than 35 who received the YFV17D yellow fever vaccine. The conserved cysteine and the conserved F or W are not part of the CDR3 here. The D gene is left open where the match is weak.

>-|TRBV7-2|TRBJ2-2
ASSLWRNTGELF
>-|TRBV6-2/TRBV6-3|TRBJ2-7
ASSPTPGGLYEQY
>-|TRBV5-1|TRBJ2-1
ASSWDHEQF
>-|TRBV4-1|TRBJ1-6
ASSQEGVGDNSPLH
>TRBD2|TRBV5-1|TRBJ2-5
ASSLDLGGRKTQY
>TRBD1|TRBV7-6|TRBJ2-5
ASSLRQGFQETQY
>TRBD2|TRBV5-1|TRBJ2-3
ASSPGLAGSTDTQY
>TRBD1|TRBV20-1|TRBJ1-1
SALDDRAPNTEAF
>TRBD2|TRBV7-2|TRBJ2-3
ASSSIAGAFTDTQY
>TRBD2|TRBV6-1|TRBJ2-1
ASSPTSGGANEQF
>-|TRBV5-6|TRBJ1-4
ASSILQPQNEKLF
>-|TRBV5-1|TRBJ2-3
ASRGQVSTDTQY
>TRBD1|TRBV7-8|TRBJ2-7
ASSLARTGDRWREQY
>-|TRBV29-1|TRBJ2-7
SVGHGIGYEQY
>TRBD2|TRBV5-1|TRBJ2-5
ASSSGLAAPGGETQY
>-|TRBV7-2|TRBJ2-7
ASSLDGGYEQY
>TRBD1|TRBV20-1|TRBJ1-2
SARNRGYGYT
>TRBD2|TRBV20-1|TRBJ2-1
SARFSYRGVNEQF
>TRBD1|TRBV11-2|TRBJ1-2
ASSSAGGFYGYT
>-|TRBV6-5|TRBJ2-1
ASSYVRSPGPYNEQF
>-|TRBV4-2|TRBJ2-2
ASSQELAAGELF
>-|TRBV7-2|TRBJ1-6
ASSLEAGIISPLH
>TRBD1|TRBV9|TRBJ2-1
ASSERQGARNEQF
>-|TRBV5-6|TRBJ1-5
ASSLSWDQPQH
>-|TRBV4-1|TRBJ1-5
ASSQDYRQPQH
>-|TRBV2|TRBJ2-2
ASSPRATGSTGELF
>-|TRBV7-9|TRBJ2-2
ASDSQRTGELF
>-|TRBV7-9|TRBJ1-1
ASSSMGGVNTEAF
>TRBD1|TRBV5-1|TRBJ2-5
ASSGQGDREETQY
>TRBD2|TRBV5-1|TRBJ2-3
ASSFRFIQRGHQDTQY
>-|TRBV7-3|TRBJ2-1
ASSLTPGAHNEQF
>-|TRBV7-2|TRBJ2-6
ASSSYSLGANVLT
>TRBD1|TRBV6-5|TRBJ1-2
ASRVTGVDYGYT
>-|TRBV7-2|TRBJ2-3
ASTDSVYTQY
>-|TRBV20-1|TRBJ2-3
SASLPPDTQY
>-|TRBV6-1|TRBJ1-1
ASSAFGLTEAF
>-|TRBV4-1|TRBJ2-5
ASSHPPRGAQETQY
>TRBD2|TRBV29-1|TRBJ2-2
SVGFLAGVTNTGELF
>-|TRBV12-3/TRBV12-4|TRBJ2-1
ASRYYNEQF